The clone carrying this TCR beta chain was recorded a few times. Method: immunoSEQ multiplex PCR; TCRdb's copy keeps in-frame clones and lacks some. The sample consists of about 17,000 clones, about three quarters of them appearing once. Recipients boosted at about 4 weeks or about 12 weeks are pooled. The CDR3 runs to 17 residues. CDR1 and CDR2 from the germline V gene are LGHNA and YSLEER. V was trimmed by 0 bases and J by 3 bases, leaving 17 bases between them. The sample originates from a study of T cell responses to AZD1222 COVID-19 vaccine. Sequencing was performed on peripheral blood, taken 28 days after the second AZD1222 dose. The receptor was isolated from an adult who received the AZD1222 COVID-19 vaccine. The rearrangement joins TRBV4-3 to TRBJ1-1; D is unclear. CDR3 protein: CASSQDSAPLTDTEAFF. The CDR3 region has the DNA TGCGCCAGCAGCCAAGATTCGGCCCCCCTAACGGACACTGAAGCTTTCTTT.